This TCR beta chain derives from a study of long-term antiretroviral therapy in people with HIV. Broader study findings: Upon ART, diversity increased but remained lower than transplant donor controls.

One or more pre-ART and two or more post-ART PBMC samples were available from each donor. Run at survey level, the immunoSEQ assay was version v3.0. The table came from immunoSEQ multiplex PCR; TCRdb's copy has only in-frame clones and leaves some out. The table shows tens of thousands of clones, with less than 85% occurring only once. In regard to this clone: Its antigen is not known.

This clonotype was sampled from a young man with HIV. The material was unsorted PBMCs, obtained 3.4 years after starting antiretroviral therapy.

DNA of the CDR3: TGTGCCAGTAGTCCCTCGTCGACTGAAGCTTTCTTT. It is translated as CASSPSSTEAFF. The V gene is TRBV19, the J gene TRBJ1-1; no clear D gene. The CDR3 sequence is 12 residues long. V dropped 5 bases and J dropped 5 bases, with 9 bases sitting between them. Germline CDR1 LNHDA, CDR2 SQIVND (reference sequence).